This entry lists 22 T cell receptor beta chains sequenced from one sample in a study of blood T cell repertoires in COVID-19. The data were produced by immunoSEQ multiplex PCR, yet TCRdb's version contains in-frame clones alone and is incomplete. The sample contains 100,000 to 150,000 clones, about 83% of which appear only once. Sequencing was carried out using peripheral blood. These receptors were taken from a man older than 75 with active or convalescent COVID-19.

In DNA form, the CDR3 reads TGTGCCAGCAGTATTTGGACAGGGGGCAACACCGGGGAGCTGTTTTTT. This translates into CASSIWTGGNTGELFF. The chain combines TRBV27 with TRBJ2-2, with 11 bases identical to TRBD1. CDR3 length equals 16 residues. V shed 5 bases, J shed 2 bases, and the junction held 4 bases outside the gene matches. Germline V gene sequence: CDR1 MNHEY, CDR2 SMNVEV (reference sequence).

V gene TRBV11-3 combines with J gene TRBJ2-1; a possible D gene is TRBD1 (6 bases). The germline V gene encodes CDR1 SGHNT and CDR2 YENEEA. The CDR3 runs 13 residues. Trimming left V 0 bases short and J 9 bases short, with 9 bases between. CDR3 DNA sequence: TGTGCCAGCAGCTTAGAGGACAGAGGTGAGCAGTTCTTC. Protein product: CASSLEDRGEQFF.

The chain combines TRBV19 with TRBJ2-4, with D uncertain. The germline V gene has CDR1 LNHDA and CDR2 SQIVND (reference sequence). Trimming shortened V by 7 bases and J by 6 bases, and 10 bases separated the two germline ends. This CDR3 is built from 12 residues. This CDR3 reads CASKAERNIQYF. The CDR3 region has the DNA TGTGCCAGTAAGGCGGAGCGAAACATTCAGTACTTC.

This clone has just a few counts. The CDR3: CASSPDGGRQPQHF. Written as DNA, the CDR3 is TGTGCCAGCTCACCAGATGGGGGCCGTCAGCCCCAGCATTTT. V is TRBV18 and J is TRBJ1-5; maybe TRBD1 (6 bases). The V end was cut by 2 bases, the J end by 6 bases, with 11 bases between. The CDR3 covers 14 residues. Germline CDR1 is KGHSH and CDR2 is LQKENI.

The sample holds one count of this clone. The chain employs TRBV6-6 and TRBJ1-2; 9 bases are shared with TRBD1. Germline trimming cut 5 bases from V and 8 bases from J; bases unmatched to any gene: 9. The CDR3 runs to 14 residues. CDR1 is MNHNY and CDR2 is SVGAGI in the germline V gene (reference sequence). The CDR3 here is CASSQGQGSAGYTF. Written as DNA, the CDR3 is TGTGCCAGCAGTCAAGGACAGGGGTCGGCGGGCTACACCTTC.

V usage is TRBV10-3 and J usage is TRBJ2-7; 7 nucleotides align to TRBD2. The trim removed 6 bases at V and 5 bases at J, leaving 7 bases unmatched. Germline CDR1 reads ENHRY; CDR2 reads SYGVKD. This CDR3 contains 13 residues. The CDR3 coding sequence is TGTGCCATCAGGACACCGGGAGGCGACGAGCAGTACTTC. It encodes CAIRTPGGDEQYF.

This clone was seen a single time. J is TRBJ2-7 and V is TRBV5-4; a possible D gene is TRBD1 (6 bases). This CDR3 is 14 amino acids long. Germline V gives CDR1 SGHNT, CDR2 YYREEE (reference sequence). V was pared by 4 bases and J by 0 bases, with 11 bases between. The CDR3: CASSNTGFSYEQYF. CDR3 coding DNA: TGTGCCAGCAGCAATACAGGGTTCTCCTACGAGCAGTACTTC.

The chain employs TRBV4-1 and TRBJ1-2, with 10 bases matching TRBD1. Trimming at V came to 4 bases and at J to 6 bases, leaving 8 bases not matched to a gene. CDR1 is MGHRA, CDR2 YSYEKL, per germline. The CDR3 covers 15 residues. CDR3 region: CASSRSRDRGDGYTF. The CDR3, as DNA: TGCGCCAGCAGCCGATCCCGGGACAGGGGCGATGGCTACACCTTC.

The chain joins TRBV21-1 to TRBJ1-1; TRBD1 was called by the table and not checked on the DNA. TRBV21-1 counts as a pseudogene. The CDR3 loop spans 14 amino acids. For the CDR3, the DNA is TGTGCCAGCAGCACCGGGACAGGGAACACTGAAGCTTTCTTT. Translating it yields CASSTGTGNTEAFF.

Here the CDR3 reads CASTGGVVANYGYTF. The DNA for the CDR3 is TGTGCCAGCACTGGAGGGGTCGTAGCTAACTATGGCTACACCTTC. This sequence joins TRBV7-9 and TRBJ1-2, with D maybe TRBD1 (5 bases). The CDR3 has 15 residues. Germline CDR1 reads SEHNR; CDR2 reads FQNEAQ (reference sequence). Trimming took 7 bases from V and 0 from J, leaving 15 bases between them.

The V call is TRBV5-4, the J call TRBJ2-1; tentative D call: TRBD2 (6 bases). The V gene lost 4 bases and the J gene lost 2 bases, with 13 bases spanning the gap. CDR1 SGHNT and CDR2 YYREEE come from the germline V gene (reference sequence). The CDR3 totals 15 residues. CDR3 in amino acids: CASSLSGLTYNEQFF. The CDR3 coding sequence is TGTGCCAGCAGCCTGAGCGGGCTAACCTACAATGAGCAGTTCTTC.

This clone has a single count. V is TRBV28 and J is TRBJ1-5; D remains unclear. This CDR3 is 15 amino acids long. Germline CDR1 MDHEN, CDR2 SYDVKM. Trimming took 2 bases from V and 5 from J, leaving 13 bases between them. In nucleotides, the CDR3 is TGTGCCAGCAGTTTAGTGCCGGTTTTGCATCAGCCCCAGCATTTT. This sequence encodes CASSLVPVLHQPQHF.

The chain has TRBV11-2 and TRBJ1-2; D gene uncertain. Trimming took off 3 bases at V and 1 base at J, with 6 bases between the two ends. The length of the CDR3 is 13 residues. CDR1 and CDR2 (germline): SGHAT, FQNNGV. The CDR3 DNA is TGTGCCAGCAGCTTTGAGTTTAACTATGGCTACACCTTC. Its protein product is CASSFEFNYGYTF.

This clone has more than one count but fewer than ten. The chain has TRBV5-1 and TRBJ2-4, with D perhaps TRBD1 (6 bases). V was clipped by 0 bases and J by 0 bases, with 13 bases between them. The CDR3 sequence is 17 residues long. The germline V gene has CDR1 SGHRS and CDR2 YFSETQ. The CDR3 reads CASSLGWTDLAKNIQYF. CDR3 nucleotides: TGCGCCAGCAGCTTGGGGTGGACAGACTTAGCCAAAAACATTCAGTACTTC.

This clone was observed a single time. This chain connects TRBV6-1 to TRBJ1-2; D not certain. Trimming stripped 3 bases from V and 4 bases from J, with 12 bases between. The germline V gene has CDR1 MNHNS and CDR2 SASEGT. CDR3 length: 14 amino acids. CDR3 residues: CASSDPSLLYGYTF. DNA for the CDR3: TGTGCCAGCAGTGACCCGTCCCTCCTCTATGGCTACACCTTC.

This chain joins TRBV7-2 and TRBJ1-5; D gene ambiguous. V was pared by 0 bases and J by 0 bases, with 9 bases between. Germline CDR1 SGHTA, CDR2 FQGNSA. CDR3 length: 16 amino acids. The CDR3 spells CASSLAGSYSNQPQHF. The CDR3 DNA follows: TGTGCCAGCAGCTTAGCCGGGAGTTATAGCAATCAGCCCCAGCATTTT.

This rearrangement joins TRBV6-5 to TRBJ1-1; D perhaps matches TRBD1 (5 bases). Per the germline V gene, CDR1 is MNHEY and CDR2 is SVGAGI. The CDR3 sequence is 15 residues long. V lost 6 bases and J 4 bases, leaving 18 bases between the germline ends. The CDR3 DNA reads as TGTGCCAGCAGCGATGGGGCAGGGTGGTTCACTGAAGCTTTCTTT. As protein: CASSDGAGWFTEAFF.

This chain uses TRBV21-1 with TRBJ2-1; the table's D gene call, TRBD2, was not cross checked with the DNA. TRBV21-1 is a recognized pseudogene. The CDR3 length is 17 residues. CDR3 nucleotide sequence: TGTGCCAGCAGACCCCTAAGACTAGCGGGGGGTAGGAATGAGCAGTTCTTC. Translating it yields CASRPLRLAGGRNEQFF.

This clone was found once. The CDR3 DNA is TGTGCCAGCAGCTTTTCCGGGGTCGAGACCCAGTACTTC. As protein: CASSFSGVETQYF. The chain recombines TRBV5-5 with TRBJ2-5; weak D call: TRBD2 (5 bases). Trimming stripped 2 bases from V and 5 bases from J, with 10 bases between. The CDR3 is 13 residues long. CDR1 is SGHKS, CDR2 YYEKEE, per germline (reference sequence).

V gene TRBV20-1 combines with J gene TRBJ1-2; no reliable D call. Trimming cost V 3 bases and J 4 bases, with 12 bases left between them. CDR3 length equals 13 residues. CDR1 is DFQATT, CDR2 SNEGSKA, per germline (reference sequence). In DNA form, the CDR3 reads TGCAGTGCTAGTTTTAGACTAATCTATGGCTACACCTTC. This encodes CSASFRLIYGYTF.

The rearrangement joins TRBV6-1 to TRBJ1-5, with 7 bases matching TRBD1. Germline CDR1 is MNHNS and CDR2 is SASEGT. The junction had 6 bases not matched to a gene; V was cut back by 4 bases and J by 0 bases. The CDR3 covers 16 residues. The DNA for the CDR3 is TGTGCCAGCAGTGTCCCGACAGGGAGTAGCAATCAGCCCCAGCATTTT. The encoded protein is CASSVPTGSSNQPQHF.

The J gene is TRBJ1-1, the V gene TRBV6-2 or TRBV6-3; TRBD1 is a possible D gene (6 bases). Trimming left V 5 bases short and J 5 bases short, with 6 bases between. The CDR3 is made up of 11 amino acids. Germline V gene sequence: CDR1 MNHEY, CDR2 SVGEGT. CDR3 DNA sequence: TGTGCCAGCAGTCAGGGGACTGAAGCTTTCTTT. Its protein product is CASSQGTEAFF.